Following are 28 T cell receptor beta chains from one sample sequenced in a study of tumor and adjacent non-tumor tissue in lung cancer. RNA was extracted from bulk tissue without any cell sorting. More than 3 cm separated this lung sample from the edge of the tumor. TCRbeta libraries were built with three rounds of nested PCR, modified from ARM-PCR. TCRdb recomputed calls from the multiplex PCR reads with MiXCR, one row per CDR3 protein. The sample gives tens of thousands of distinct CDR3 sequences, around 64% of which show up once; less than 35% is in the top ten. Sequences were obtained from distant non-tumor lung tissue. The receptors were gathered from a man aged 65-85 years with non-small cell lung cancer.

The chain recombines TRBV20-1 with TRBJ2-1; maybe TRBD2 (7 bases). V shed 0 bases and J shed 16 bases, with 25 bases lying between them. Germline loops: CDR1 DFQATT, CDR2 SNEGSKA (reference sequence). The CDR3 spans 15 residues. For the CDR3, the DNA is TGCAGTGCTAGAGATCGGGGGGACACAGCACGGAAGCTATTCTTC. Encoded protein: CSARDRGDTARKLFF.

This clonotype was seen many times. The chain carries TRBV6-1 and TRBJ2-1, with 9 positions matching TRBD1. Trimming cost V 6 bases and J 2 bases; bases outside gene matches: 5. The CDR3 is 15 amino acids. Germline V gene lookup returns CDR1 MNHNS and CDR2 SASEGT. In nucleotides, the CDR3 is TGTGCCAGCAGGCAACGACAGGGGGCCTACAATGAGCAGTTCTTC. This translates into CASRQRQGAYNEQFF.

This clonotype was picked up many times. The chain employs TRBV29-1 and TRBJ2-7; D tentatively fits TRBD1 or TRBD2 (6 bases each). Between the trimmed V and J ends, which lost 6 bases and 4 bases, there was a span of 19 bases. Germline CDR1 and CDR2: SQVTM and ANQGSEA. The CDR3 totals 14 residues. CDR3 residues: CSVPKGGRLYEQYF. CDR3 DNA: TGCAGCGTCCCAAAAGGGGGGCGGCTGTACGAGCAGTACTTC.

Concerning this clonotype itself: An end of the junction differs from the germline gene, which may be a read error. The rearrangement uses TRBV6-6 and TRBJ1-2; no clear D gene. This CDR3 is built from 11 residues. Germline lookup yields CDR1 MNHNY and CDR2 SVGAGI (reference sequence). As DNA, the CDR3 is TGTGCCAGCCACCAAGAGGGTGGCTATGCCTTC. Translation: CASHQEGGYAF.

The rearrangement links TRBV5-4 to TRBJ1-1; D gene uncertain. CDR1 is SGHNT and CDR2 is YYREEE in the germline V gene (reference sequence). Deletions cut 4 bases from V and 6 bases from J, with 19 bases between. The CDR3 sequence is 15 residues long. The chain's CDR3 is CASSPTEARDSEAFF. The CDR3 coding sequence is TGTGCCAGCAGCCCCACAGAGGCGAGAGACTCTGAAGCTTTCTTT.

In this sample, this clonotype turned up many times. V gene TRBV4-1 combines with J gene TRBJ2-1; 7 nucleotides match TRBD2. CDR1 is MGHRA, CDR2 YSYEKL, per germline. Losses at the gene ends were 5 bases for V and 4 bases for J; bases not matched to a gene: 11. The CDR3 totals 16 residues. CDR3 sequence: CASSYSTSPGYNEQFF. The CDR3 DNA reads as TGCGCCAGCAGCTACTCGACTAGCCCTGGGTACAATGAGCAGTTCTTC.

As to this clonotype: A much more abundant neighbour one base away suggests this may be a read error. The J gene is TRBJ1-4, the V gene TRBV29-1, with 10 bases that match TRBD1. Germline V gene sequence: CDR1 SQVTM, CDR2 ANQGSEA. The CDR3 length is 13 residues. The V segment lost 7 bases and the J segment 7 bases; nucleotides outside the gene matches: 6. The CDR3 region is CSAGGTGAEKLFF. CDR3 nucleotide sequence: TGCAGCGCTGGAGGGACAGGGGCTGAAAAACTGTTTTTT.

Notes on this clonotype: Relative to the germline gene, one junction end is altered; a read error may explain this. J is TRBJ1-6 and V is TRBV7-9; D not resolved. The CDR3 covers 14 residues. In germline, CDR1 is SEHNR, CDR2 FQNEAQ (reference sequence). CDR3 in amino acids: CASNLDAVNSPLHF. CDR3 sequence (DNA): TGTGCCAGCAACTTAGATGCAGTAAATTCACCCCTCCACTTT. Drawing the rest from reference TRBV7-9 and TRBJ1-6, the complete variable domain is DTGVSQNPRHKITKRGQNVTFRCDPISEHNRLYWYRQTLGQGPEFLTYFQNEAQLEKSRLLSDRFSAERPKGSFSTLEIQRTEQGDSAMYLCASNLDAVNSPLHFGNGTRLTVT.

About this clonotype: Its ends do not fully match the called genes, so a read error is possible. J is TRBJ2-7 and V is TRBV15; D unclear. The CDR3 is 14 amino acids. The V gene's germline CDR1 is LNHNV and CDR2 YYDKDF (reference sequence). The chain's CDR3 is CATIRGKGVSEQYF. In DNA form, the CDR3 reads TGTGCCACCATCAGAGGAAAAGGAGTGAGCGAGCAGTACTTC.

This clonotype was observed at least ten times. The chain links TRBV11-1 to TRBJ1-4; 7 bases agree with TRBD1. Unmatched junction bases numbered 8, after V lost 5 bases and J lost 5 bases. CDR3 size: 15 residues. CDR1 SGHAT and CDR2 FQDESV come from the germline V gene (reference sequence). CDR3 sequence: CASSKEQGPNEKLFF. The CDR3 nucleotides are TGTGCCAGCAGCAAGGAACAGGGGCCGAATGAAAAACTGTTTTTT. The variable domain in full, with the rest retrieved from reference TRBV11-1 and TRBJ1-4, is EAEVAQSPRYKITEKSQAVAFWCDPISGHATLYWYRQILGQGPELLVQFQDESVVDDSQLPKDRFSAERLKGVDSTLKIQPAELGDSAMYLCASSKEQGPNEKLFFGSGTQLSVL.

Points on this clonotype: This may stem from a read error, because a much larger clone lies one nucleotide away. This chain connects TRBV29-1 to TRBJ2-3; TRBD2 matches at 7 bases. The CDR3 consists of 13 residues. After removal of 5 bases from V and 1 base from J, the junction contained 3 bases not matched to a gene. The germline V gene encodes CDR1 SQVTM and CDR2 ANQGSEA. The CDR3 loop reads CSVCAGGTDTQYF. Written as DNA, the CDR3 is TGCAGCGTTTGTGCGGGGGGCACAGATACGCAGTATTTT.

In regard to this clonotype: Since no conserved phenylalanine or tryptophan closes the CDR3, a read error is the likely cause. V and J are TRBV11-2 and TRBJ2-2; possible D gene TRBD1, 5 bases. Germline assignment: CDR1 SGHAT and CDR2 FQNNGV. The CDR3 totals 15 residues. V shed 11 bases and J shed 4 bases, with 20 bases lying between them. CDR3 region: CAGGLLRGSTGELFI. The CDR3 DNA reads as TGTGCCGGTGGCTTATTAAGGGGTAGCACCGGGGAGCTGTTTATT.

To note about this clonotype: Compared with germline, one end of the junction differs, possibly owing to a read error. The chain links TRBV6-2 or TRBV6-3 to TRBJ2-5, with 8 bases that match TRBD2. The CDR3 has 17 amino acids. CDR1 is MNHEY and CDR2 is SVGEGT in the germline V gene. Here the CDR3 DNA reads TGCGCCAGCAGTTACTCCGTATCGGCGGGGGGCCAAGAGACCCAGTACTTC. Amino acids: CASSYSVSAGGQETQYF.

Concerning this clonotype itself: A junction end diverges from the germline sequence, so it may reflect a read error. The J gene is TRBJ1-2, the V gene TRBV4-1; weak D call: TRBD1 (5 bases). The CDR3 extends over 15 amino acids. Germline assignment: CDR1 MGHRA and CDR2 YSYEKL. DNA for the CDR3: TGTGCCAGCAGCCAATGCCCGGGGCAGGTACGGGGCTACACCTTC. It yields the protein CASSQCPGQVRGYTF.

CDR3 amino acids: CAPGSGSRTGELFF. In nucleotides, the CDR3 is TGTGCCCCAGGTAGCGGGAGTCGGACCGGGGAGCTGTTTTTT. The chain recombines TRBV28 with TRBJ2-2; the match to TRBD2 covers 9 bases. The V gene end was trimmed by 11 bases and the J gene end by 5 bases; junction bases not matched to a gene: 9. Germline V lookup: CDR1 MDHEN, CDR2 SYDVKM. The CDR3 runs 14 residues.

The rearrangement uses TRBV6-1 and TRBJ2-5; a weak D match, TRBD1 (6 bases). V gave up 10 bases and J gave up 11 bases, with 14 bases separating them. The CDR3 contains 10 residues. In germline, CDR1 is MNHNS, CDR2 SASEGT. The CDR3 protein is CAILDGTQYF. The CDR3, as DNA: TGTGCCATCCTGGATGGGACACAGTACTTC.

The rearrangement joins TRBV7-8 to TRBJ1-2; D unclear. The CDR3 is made up of 13 amino acids. Deletions cut 8 bases from V and 2 bases from J, with 12 bases between. Per the germline V gene, CDR1 is SGHVS and CDR2 is FQNEAQ. This CDR3 is CASGRDPNYGYTF. CDR3 in DNA: TGTGCCAGCGGCAGAGATCCCAACTATGGCTACACCTTC.

Details on this clonotype: One junction end disagrees with the germline gene, perhaps due to a read error. The V call is TRBV29-1, the J call TRBJ2-3; D unresolved. Germline CDR1 SQVTM, CDR2 ANQGSEA. The length of the CDR3 is 15 residues. In nucleotides, the CDR3 is TGCAGCGGGAGACGTACAAGGCAAGGCACAGATACGCTGTATTTT. It encodes CSGRRTRQGTDTLYF.

This clonotype was observed a few times. The gene calls are TRBV28 and TRBJ1-5; D unclear. The CDR3 is 15 amino acids. Deletions cut 6 bases from V and 0 bases from J, with 12 bases between. Germline V lookup: CDR1 MDHEN, CDR2 SYDVKM. This chain's CDR3 is CASREWGNSNQPQHF. DNA of the CDR3: TGTGCCAGCAGGGAGTGGGGAAATAGCAATCAGCCCCAGCATTTT.

This clonotype has ten or more counts. The chain is built from TRBV20-1 and TRBJ1-1, with D tentatively TRBD1 (6 bases). The CDR3 runs 12 residues. V lost 1 base and J lost 6, with 9 bases in between. Germline loops: CDR1 DFQATT, CDR2 SNEGSKA (reference sequence). The CDR3 DNA sequence: TGCAGTGCTAGAGGACAGGAGCCTGAAGCTTTCTTT. Protein sequence: CSARGQEPEAFF.

With respect to this clonotype: This may arise from a read error, as a much more abundant clone is one base away. The chain recombines TRBV29-1 with TRBJ1-2, with D tentatively TRBD1 (5 bases). In germline, CDR1 is SQVTM, CDR2 ANQGSEA. This CDR3 has 13 residues. Here the CDR3 reads CSIEVLQANGYTF. The CDR3 DNA is TGCAGCATTGAAGTTTTACAGGCAAATGGCTACACCTTC.

For this clonotype: One junction end disagrees with the germline gene, perhaps due to a read error. The chain recombines TRBV6-2 or TRBV6-3 with TRBJ2-7; 9 nucleotides agree with TRBD2. The germline CDR1 and CDR2 sequences are MNHEY and SVGEGT. The CDR3 extends over 14 amino acids. The CDR3 spells CTSRDQGLASEQYF. The CDR3 DNA sequence: TGTACCAGCAGAGATCAGGGACTAGCCTCCGAGCAGTACTTC.

To note about this clonotype: In this CDR3 the conserved last residue, phenylalanine or tryptophan, is missing, so a read error is likely. The DNA is omitted, as the CDR3 cannot be located on it reliably, and the CDR3 follows TCRdb's listing. The rearrangement links TRBV20-1 to TRBJ2-7; the table's D call, TRBD2, has no DNA check behind it. Looked up from germline, CDR1 is DFQATT and CDR2 is SNEGSKA (reference sequence). Including both end residues, the CDR3 is 14 amino acids long. This chain's CDR3 is CSATNGLAGGEQYS.

The sample holds many counts of this clonotype. The V gene is TRBV2, the J gene TRBJ2-1; D tentatively fits TRBD1 or TRBD2 (6 bases each). The CDR3 has 14 amino acids. Deletions cut 9 bases from V and 8 bases from J, with 20 bases between. Germline CDR1 is SNHLY and CDR2 is FYNNEI. The CDR3 sequence is CARQGRGPGDEQFF. The CDR3 nucleotides are TGTGCCAGACAGGGACGGGGACCGGGGGATGAGCAGTTCTTC.

This chain joins TRBV20-1 and TRBJ2-5; D might be TRBD1 (6 bases). The CDR3 runs to 13 residues. Germline V lookup: CDR1 DFQATT, CDR2 SNEGSKA (reference sequence). The ends were cut back, 5 bases at V and 8 bases at J, with 18 bases in the middle. This chain's CDR3 is CSADDRWLNTQYF. The CDR3 DNA follows: TGCAGTGCTGATGACAGGTGGTTGAATACCCAGTACTTC.

This clonotype has just a few counts. Being one base from a much bigger clone, this may be a read error. J is TRBJ1-3 and V is TRBV5-1, with no clear D. The V end lost 5 bases, the J end lost 4 bases, and 13 bases lay between the germline ends. The CDR3 has 14 residues. Germline values: CDR1 SGHRS, CDR2 YFSETQ. In DNA, the CDR3 is TGCGCCAGCAGTCAGACACTCACGGGAAACACCATATATTTT. As protein: CASSQTLTGNTIYF.

About this clonotype itself: The junction differs from germline at one of its ends, possibly a read error. V usage is TRBV14 and J usage is TRBJ2-7; a possible D gene is TRBD1 (5 bases). Germline V gene data show CDR1 as SGHDN and CDR2 as FVKESK. The CDR3 is 16 amino acids. DNA for the CDR3: TGTGCCAGCAGCCAACCGGGTAGGGGAACATCCTATGAGCAGAACTTC. This translates into CASSQPGRGTSYEQNF.

V gene TRBV28 combines with J gene TRBJ1-6; D unresolved. V lost 4 bases to trimming and J lost 9 bases, with 19 bases between them. The V gene's germline CDR1 is MDHEN and CDR2 SYDVKM. The CDR3 spans 16 residues. CDR3 bases: TGTGCCAGCAGTTCGGTCGGAACCCCCGGTAGTTCACCCCTCCACTTT. Residues: CASSSVGTPGSSPLHF.